These 5 T cell receptor beta chains were sequenced from one sample in a study of graft-versus-host responses after intestinal transplantation (dated by TCRdb to about 2021). To prepare the library, the immunoSEQ multiplex PCR assay was applied. Entries here come from immuneACCESS through TCRdb and include only in-frame sequences with V and J called. Some clones fail to appear in such tables; in the studies checked, an unresolved V gene covers under half of the shortfall, and the cause of the remainder is unknown. The sample table lists 150,000 or so clones, around 90% of them with a count of one. The leading ten clones occupy 0.19% of the sample. The time point tag for this specimen amounts to: cells obtained before transplantation from donor or recipient. These receptors' antigens are unknown. Sequences were derived from unstimulated CD4+ T cells sorted from spleen or lymph node cells, sampled before intestinal transplant. The receptor set was obtained from a human donor who received an intestinal transplant.

V is TRBV28 and J is TRBJ1-2; D gene uncertain. V was pared by 3 bases and J by 0 bases, with 8 bases between. CDR3 size: 14 residues. CDR1 and CDR2 from the germline V gene are MDHEN and SYDVKM. CDR3 region: CASSLGYANYGYTF. CDR3 bases: TGTGCCAGCAGTTTGGGGTACGCTAACTATGGCTACACCTTC.

The chain joins TRBV4-3 to TRBJ2-1; perhaps TRBD1 as D (6 bases). This CDR3 comprises 16 residues. The V and J ends lost 1 base and 4 bases respectively, with 14 bases between them. Germline-derived CDR1 and CDR2 are LGHNA and YSLEER. The CDR3 DNA reads as TGCGCCAGCAGCCAAGCTCAGGGGAGAGATTACAATGAGCAGTTCTTC. Translated: CASSQAQGRDYNEQFF.

V and J are TRBV7-3 and TRBJ2-5, with D uncertain. The better agreement between TRBJ2-7 and the DNA end casts doubt on the J call. The CDR3 runs to 14 residues. Germline-derived CDR1 and CDR2 are SGHTA and FQGTGA. The CDR3 sequence: CASSSHGRDYEQYF. DNA of the CDR3: TGTGCCAGCAGTTCCCATGGCAGAGACTACGAGCAGTACTTC.

V usage is TRBV19 and J usage is TRBJ2-7; 14 bases line up with TRBD2. The V gene end was trimmed by 3 bases and the J gene end by 0 bases; junction bases not matched to a gene: 7. The CDR3 contains 18 residues. Germline V gene sequence: CDR1 LNHDA, CDR2 SQIVND (reference sequence). The CDR3 protein is CASSIGTSGSYSSYEQYF. For the CDR3, the DNA is TGTGCCAGTAGTATCGGGACTAGCGGGAGTTACAGCTCCTACGAGCAGTACTTC.

This clone was counted only a few times. The chain is built from TRBV5-1 and TRBJ2-2, with 8 bases aligning to TRBD1. Germline V gene lookup returns CDR1 SGHRS and CDR2 YFSETQ. V lost 0 bases to trimming and J lost 7 bases; unmatched junction nucleotides: 2. The CDR3 consists of 14 residues. The CDR3 here is CASSLAGGGGELFF. CDR3 coding DNA: TGCGCCAGCAGCTTGGCAGGGGGCGGCGGGGAGCTGTTTTTT.